The sequence of this T cell receptor (beta chain) was determined in a study of shared clonotypes between healthy human individuals. Naive CD8 isolation took CD45RO-negative cells positively selected for CCR7 and excluded terminally differentiated effector memory CD45RA+ cells. All donors were Caucasian adults living in Nashville, Tennessee. Sequenced by immunoSEQ multiplex PCR; TCRdb stores in-frame clones only, minus some. The sample includes roughly 650,000 clones, 95% to 96% of them seen just once. Germline lookup yields CDR1 PRHDT and CDR2 FYEKMQ (reference sequence). This CDR3 spans 15 amino acids. V lost 3 bases to trimming and J lost 0 bases, with 8 bases between them. This clone has a single count.

The sequenced material came from naive CD8+ T cells sorted from blood. V and J are TRBV13 and TRBJ1-4, with D hard to call. This receptor was taken from a woman under 40 in good health. CDR3 bases: TGTGCCAGCAGCTTCCAGCACTCAACTAATGAAAAACTGTTTTTT. Its translation: CASSFQHSTNEKLFF.